The subject of this entry is one TCR beta chain. These data are taken from a study of shared clonotypes between healthy human individuals. Study details: Samples came from two female and a few male donors aged 18 to 49. Each donor's CD8 memory used one plate, CD8 naive two, each CD4 subset three.

Deep level was the assay's run setting. The material for each subset, its genomic DNA, was split evenly across several immunoSEQ plates. Produced via immunoSEQ multiplex PCR; TCRdb's table is partial and in-frame only. This sample has more than 2 million clones; about 94% occur once, and the top ten carry under 2%. Naive CD8 cells lacked CD45RO, underwent positive selection for CCR7 and left out terminally differentiated effector memory CD45RA+ cells. V was pared by 5 bases and J by 1 base, with 14 bases between. This CDR3 is 15 amino acids long. The germline V gene has CDR1 SEHNR and CDR2 FQNEAQ (reference sequence).

The material sequenced was naive CD8+ T cells from PBMCs. The TCR comes from a man aged 18 to 29 in good health. Some clones in this sample may be carry-over from other donors' samples. This chain uses TRBV7-9 with TRBJ1-2; perhaps TRBD1 as D (5 bases). The CDR3 loop is CASSLSLGDNYGYTF. The DNA of the CDR3 is TGTGCCAGCAGCCTTAGCTTGGGGGATAACTATGGCTACACCTTC.